A single sample gave rise to the 30 T cell receptor beta chains below, sequenced in a study of T cells after yellow fever vaccination. Each CDR3 protein gets one entry after TCRdb re-called the 5' RACE reads with MiXCR. Of around 70,000 distinct CDR3 sequences listed, roughly 6.9% are singletons. Sequencing used CD8+ T cells sorted from PBMCs, obtained about 5 days after the first yellow fever vaccination. The receptors come from a man in his late teens or twenties who received the YFV17D yellow fever vaccine.

This clonotype appeared many times. The J gene is TRBJ2-3, the V gene TRBV7-9; either TRBD1 or TRBD2 may fit D (6 bases each). Germline CDR1 SEHNR, CDR2 FQNEAQ (reference sequence). The CDR3 runs 14 residues. Trimming shortened V by 3 bases and J by 4 bases, and 11 bases separated the two germline ends. Written as DNA, the CDR3 is TGTGCCAGCAGCTTGGGGGGCGTCGCAGATACGCAGTATTTT. Amino acids: CASSLGGVADTQYF.

There are many counts of this clonotype. The rearrangement uses TRBV6-2 or TRBV6-3 and TRBJ2-7; possibly TRBD2 for D (6 bases). Germline lookup yields CDR1 MNHEY and CDR2 SVGEGT. The V end lost 3 bases, the J end lost 3 bases, and 15 bases lay between the germline ends. This CDR3 is built from 15 residues. The CDR3 DNA is TGTGCCAGCAGTTATACGGAGGGGATTAGCTACGAGCAGTACTTC. Amino acid sequence: CASSYTEGISYEQYF.

The sample holds many counts of this clonotype. The chain uses TRBV18 and TRBJ2-2; D is unresolved. Trimming left V 2 bases short and J 1 base short, with 11 bases between. CDR3 length: 16 amino acids. Per germline, CDR1 KGHSH and CDR2 LQKENI. The CDR3 DNA is TGTGCCAGCTCACCAACACGGACGGGGAACACCGGGGAGCTGTTTTTT. Translating it yields CASSPTRTGNTGELFF. Combining the CDR3 with reference TRBV18 and TRBJ2-2 gives the whole variable domain NAGVMQNPRHLVRRRGQEARLRCSPMKGHSHVYWYRQLPEEGLKFMVYLQKENIIDESGMPKERFSAEFPKEGPSILRIQQVVRGDSAAYFCASSPTRTGNTGELFFGEGSRLTVL.

In the case of this clonotype: Sequence at one end of the junction differs from germline and may be a read error. This chain connects TRBV27 to TRBJ2-1; TRBD2 agrees at 12 bases. CDR1 MNHEY and CDR2 SMNVEV come from the germline V gene (reference sequence). The CDR3 is 22 amino acids. The DNA for the CDR3 is TGTGCCAGCAGTTTTATTGGACTAGCGGGGACGCTGCTCCTAAGCTCCTACAATGAGCAGCTCTTC. Translation gives CASSFIGLAGTLLLSSYNEQLF.

The chain has TRBV6-2 or TRBV6-3 and TRBJ1-1; D uncertain. The CDR3 contains 14 residues. The germline gives CDR1 MNHEY, CDR2 SVGEGT. V lost 0 bases and J 1 base, leaving 6 bases between the germline ends. The CDR3 sequence: CASSYSGRNTEAFF. The CDR3 DNA reads TGTGCCAGCAGTTACTCCGGTCGGAACACTGAAGCTTTCTTT.

The rearrangement links TRBV11-2 to TRBJ2-7; TRBD2 matches at 7 bases. The CDR3 is 12 residues long. Trimming cost V 5 bases and J 5 bases; bases outside gene matches: 3. From germline, CDR1 is SGHAT and CDR2 FQNNGV. CDR3 nucleotides: TGTGCCAGCAGCACACGGGGGGACGAGCAGTACTTC. Its protein is CASSTRGDEQYF.

The table lists this clonotype with a few counts. The CDR3 loop is CASSQRLADTDTQYF. The CDR3 DNA follows: TGTGCCAGCAGCCAAAGACTAGCGGACACAGATACGCAGTATTTT. The V call is TRBV6-1, the J call TRBJ2-3, with 9 bases that match TRBD2. V lost 6 bases to trimming and J lost 2 bases; unmatched junction nucleotides: 6. The CDR3 length is 15 residues. The germline CDR1 and CDR2 sequences are MNHNS and SASEGT.

The chain uses TRBV20-1 and TRBJ2-1; TRBD2 aligns across 15 bases. The V gene's germline CDR1 is DFQATT and CDR2 SNEGSKA (reference sequence). The length of the CDR3 is 15 residues. With 6 bases clipped from V and 9 bases from J, the junction kept 9 bases outside the gene matches. The CDR3 DNA sequence: TGCAGTGCGGACTGGACTAGCGGGGGGGCTGGTGAGCAGTTCTTC. Its protein is CSADWTSGGAGEQFF.

This clonotype showed up just a few times. The chain uses TRBV20-1 and TRBJ2-5, with a tentative D call TRBD1 (5 bases). CDR1 and CDR2 (germline): DFQATT, SNEGSKA (reference sequence). The CDR3 length is 15 residues. V lost 2 bases and J lost 2, with 15 bases in between. The CDR3: CSARPDQGWQETQYF. The CDR3 coding sequence is TGCAGTGCTAGACCGGACCAGGGTTGGCAAGAGACCCAGTACTTC.

Many counts were recorded for this clonotype. The chain is built from TRBV6-1 and TRBJ1-4, with TRBD1 as a possible D gene (6 bases). V shed 5 bases and J shed 4 bases, with 14 bases lying between them. CDR3 length: 15 residues. Germline lookup yields CDR1 MNHNS and CDR2 SASEGT. As DNA, the CDR3 is TGTGCCAGCAGTACCCAAGGGGGGATTAATGAAAAACTGTTTTTT. Encoded protein: CASSTQGGINEKLFF.

This clonotype came up many times. The chain is built from TRBV27 and TRBJ1-6, with D uncertain. Germline CDR1 MNHEY, CDR2 SMNVEV (reference sequence). The V end lost 0 bases, the J end lost 10 bases, and 7 bases lay between the germline ends. The CDR3 covers 13 residues. CDR3 coding DNA: TGTGCCAGCAGTTTATCGTTTGGCTCACCCCTCCACTTT. Amino acids: CASSLSFGSPLHF.

This clonotype has just a few counts. This chain uses TRBV20-1 with TRBJ1-1, with 9 bases matching TRBD1. V shed 2 bases, J shed 0 bases, and the junction held 7 bases outside the gene matches. The CDR3 consists of 16 residues. Germline CDR1 is DFQATT and CDR2 is SNEGSKA (reference sequence). The CDR3, as DNA: TGCAGTGCTAGAATAGGGACAGGGAGGTTGAACACTGAAGCTTTCTTT. Its translation: CSARIGTGRLNTEAFF.

V is TRBV12-3 or TRBV12-4 and J is TRBJ2-1; TRBD2 aligns across 8 bases. The CDR3 is 14 residues long. V shed 2 bases, J shed 6 bases, and the junction held 3 bases outside the gene matches. CDR3 DNA: TGTGCCAGCAGTTTATCGGGGGGGGCCAATGAGCAGTTCTTC. It encodes CASSLSGGANEQFF.

In this sample, this clonotype turned up many times. V and J are TRBV4-1 and TRBJ1-1, with D maybe TRBD1 (6 bases). V was pared by 1 base and J by 2 bases, with 11 bases between. The CDR3 length is 15 residues. Germline CDR1 is MGHRA and CDR2 is YSYEKL. CDR3 nucleotide sequence: TGCGCCAGCAGCCAAGGCACAGGGTTAAACACTGAAGCTTTCTTT. Its translation is CASSQGTGLNTEAFF.

This clonotype has more than one count but fewer than ten. The chain employs TRBV6-2 or TRBV6-3 and TRBJ1-1, with D uncertain. CDR1 MNHEY and CDR2 SVGEGT come from the germline V gene. V was cut by 5 bases and J by 6 bases, with 10 bases left in between. The CDR3 extends over 12 amino acids. The CDR3 is CASSKGLPEAFF. DNA for the CDR3: TGTGCCAGCAGTAAGGGTTTACCTGAAGCTTTCTTT.

In this sample, this clonotype turned up a few times. The gene calls are TRBV20-1 and TRBJ2-3; no firm D call. Trimming left V 3 bases short and J 6 bases short, with 7 bases between. Germline CDR1 and CDR2: DFQATT and SNEGSKA (reference sequence). The CDR3 runs 11 residues. This CDR3 reads CSASSWDTQYF. The CDR3 DNA reads as TGCAGTGCTAGCTCCTGGGATACGCAGTATTTT.

V and J are TRBV6-5 and TRBJ2-1; 7 positions agree with TRBD1. Looked up from germline, CDR1 is MNHEY and CDR2 is SVGAGI. The CDR3 loop spans 14 amino acids. J gave up 8 bases and V 0 bases, and 4 bases lay outside the gene matches. CDR3 region: CASSYSRGGDEQFF. The CDR3 DNA reads as TGTGCCAGCAGTTACTCGAGAGGGGGCGATGAGCAGTTCTTC.

This clonotype was found a few times. The CDR3 region is CASSLIPGVLTQPQHF. CDR3 nucleotide sequence: TGTGCCAGCAGCTTAATTCCAGGGGTTCTGACTCAGCCCCAGCATTTT. The chain uses TRBV7-2 and TRBJ1-5; maybe TRBD1 (6 bases). This CDR3 comprises 16 residues. Germline V gene sequence: CDR1 SGHTA, CDR2 FQGNSA. Deletions cut 2 bases from V and 6 bases from J, with 17 bases between.

This clonotype was seen at least ten times. This chain links TRBV7-9 with TRBJ2-2, with 7 bases aligning to TRBD1. Trimming at V came to 8 bases and at J to 2 bases, leaving 8 bases not matched to a gene. Germline CDR1 is SEHNR and CDR2 is FQNEAQ (reference sequence). This CDR3 region has 15 residues. CDR3 in DNA: TGTGCCAGCGACTCCGGGACAGTAAACACCGGGGAGCTGTTTTTT. It codes for CASDSGTVNTGELFF.

This clonotype was picked up a small number of times. The rearrangement joins TRBV7-3 to TRBJ2-1; TRBD1 might be the D (7 bases). This CDR3 spans 15 amino acids. CDR1 is SGHTA, CDR2 FQGTGA, per germline. V lost 4 bases and J 2 bases, leaving 12 bases between the germline ends. The CDR3 spells CASSSQGGPYNEQFF. The DNA of the CDR3 is TGTGCCAGCAGCTCGCAGGGGGGTCCCTACAATGAGCAGTTCTTC.

The chain recombines TRBV2 with TRBJ1-5, with 11 bases aligning to TRBD1. CDR1 is SNHLY, CDR2 FYNNEI, per germline. Losses at the gene ends were 7 bases for V and 4 bases for J; bases not matched to a gene: 12. The CDR3 has 17 amino acids. The CDR3 coding sequence is TGTGCCAGCACCGGCCACGGACAGGGGGCCGAAAATCAGCCCCAGCATTTT. Its translation: CASTGHGQGAENQPQHF.

This clonotype was observed a handful of times. The chain links TRBV6-2 or TRBV6-3 to TRBJ2-7; D perhaps matches TRBD1 (6 bases). V was trimmed by 6 bases and J by 5 bases, leaving 14 bases between them. CDR1 and CDR2 from the germline V gene are MNHEY and SVGEGT. The CDR3 loop spans 13 amino acids. CDR3 DNA sequence: TGTGCCAGCAGAGGATCAGGGGTTCACGAGCAGTACGTC. It specifies CASRGSGVHEQYV.

This clonotype turned up a few times. CDR3 nucleotide sequence: TGCGCCAGCAGCCCACAGGCAGGGCGTTACCAAGAGACCCAGTACTTC. The encoded protein is CASSPQAGRYQETQYF. V and J are TRBV4-3 and TRBJ2-5, with TRBD1 as a possible D gene (5 bases). V was trimmed by 4 bases and J by 0 bases, leaving 15 bases between them. CDR3 length: 16 residues. CDR1 LGHNA and CDR2 YSLEER come from the germline V gene.

V is TRBV5-6 and J is TRBJ2-7, with TRBD2 as a possible D gene (5 bases). The CDR3 loop spans 14 amino acids. With 2 bases removed from V and 3 bases from J, the gap between germline ends came to 12 bases. From germline, CDR1 is SGHDT and CDR2 YYEEEE. The CDR3 here is CASSFGTAGYEQYV. CDR3 nucleotide sequence: TGTGCCAGCAGCTTCGGAACGGCGGGCTACGAGCAGTACGTC.

This clonotype was detected a few times. The V gene is TRBV9, the J gene TRBJ2-3; the match to TRBD1 covers 10 bases. V was clipped by 4 bases and J by 0 bases; unmatched bases: 5. CDR1 is SGDLS and CDR2 is YYNGEE in the germline V gene. This CDR3 spans 16 amino acids. Here the CDR3 DNA reads TGTGCCAGCAGCATCGACAGGGGGCCGAGCACAGATACGCAGTATTTT. Translating it yields CASSIDRGPSTDTQYF.

The chain combines TRBV15 with TRBJ2-1, with no clear D. Germline V CDR1 and CDR2: LNHNV, YYDKDF (reference sequence). With 0 bases removed from V and 5 bases from J, the gap between germline ends came to 11 bases. CDR3 length: 15 amino acids. The CDR3 DNA is TGTGCCACCAGCAGAGATCCTAGTACCGACAATGAGCAGTTCTTC. Translating it yields CATSRDPSTDNEQFF.

Comments on this clonotype: This may stem from a read error, because a much larger clone lies one nucleotide away. The chain carries TRBV11-3 and TRBJ2-1; 9 bases line up with TRBD2. The CDR3 contains 16 residues. Germline CDR1 and CDR2: SGHNT and YENEEA. J lost 0 bases, V lost 2 bases, and 2 bases had no gene match. The CDR3, as DNA: TGTGCCAGCAGCTTAAGAGCGGGGGGCTCCTACAATGAGCAGTTCTTC. Translating it yields CASSLRAGGSYNEQFF.

V is TRBV9 and J is TRBJ2-3; no reliable D call. The CDR3 totals 14 residues. Germline CDR1 reads SGDLS; CDR2 reads YYNGEE. V was trimmed by 3 bases and J by 13 bases, leaving 21 bases between them. The DNA for the CDR3 is TGTGCCAGCAGCGCGGGCCCGGCCGGGCCTCGGGAGTATTTT. The encoded protein is CASSAGPAGPREYF.

The rearrangement uses TRBV27 and TRBJ2-6; the D is unclear. V was shortened by 6 bases and J by 0 bases, with 18 bases between the two germline ends. This CDR3 has 18 residues. Germline V gene data show CDR1 as MNHEY and CDR2 as SMNVEV (reference sequence). The CDR3 coding sequence is TGTGCCAGCAGGACACACGTGCTGTCGTCCTCTGGGGCCAACGTCCTGACTTTC. Protein: CASRTHVLSSSGANVLTF. Full variable domain (missing parts from reference TRBV27 and TRBJ2-6): EAQVTQNPRYLITVTGKKLTVTCSQNMNHEYMSWYRQDPGLGLRQIYYSMNVEVTDKGDVPEGYKVSRKEKRNFPLILESPSPNQTSLYFCASRTHVLSSSGANVLTFGAGSRLTVL.

This clonotype appeared a few times. This sequence joins TRBV3-1 and TRBJ2-2, with D unresolved. There are 12 residues in the CDR3. V lost 0 bases, J lost 7 bases, and 3 bases lay in between. Per the germline V gene, CDR1 is LGHDT and CDR2 is YNNKEL (reference sequence). CDR3: CASSQDLGELFF. The DNA for the CDR3 is TGTGCCAGCAGCCAAGATCTCGGGGAGCTGTTTTTT.